These 30 T cell receptor beta chains were all obtained from the same sample, sequenced in a study of OX40 agonist ivuxolimab in advanced cancers. Some clones are missing from TCRdb's copy, which holds only in-frame ones; the method was immunoSEQ multiplex PCR. The sample consists of about 45,000 clones, 84% of them appearing once. Sequenced material: CD4+ or CD8+ T cells sorted from blood, taken in a trial of the OX40 agonist ivuxolimab. The receptors stem from an adult with an advanced solid tumor such as melanoma, head and neck, liver or kidney cancer.

V gene TRBV5-4 combines with J gene TRBJ2-7; D not resolved. The CDR3 loop spans 13 amino acids. Trimming took 2 bases from V and 2 from J, leaving 8 bases between them. Germline lookup yields CDR1 SGHNT and CDR2 YYREEE (reference sequence). The CDR3 sequence is CASSFGWTYEQYF. The CDR3 DNA is TGTGCCAGCAGCTTTGGGTGGACCTACGAGCAGTACTTC.

The CDR3 sequence is CASSFGSYEQYF. DNA for the CDR3: TGTGCCAGCAGCTTTGGTTCCTACGAGCAGTACTTC. This chain joins TRBV7-2 and TRBJ2-7; no reliable D call. V dropped 3 bases and J dropped 1 base, with 4 bases sitting between them. Per the germline V gene, CDR1 is SGHTA and CDR2 is FQGNSA. The length of the CDR3 is 12 residues.

Only one count was recorded for this clone. The chain has TRBV5-6 and TRBJ1-4; 7 bases align to TRBD1. This CDR3 comprises 13 residues. Losses at the gene ends were 3 bases for V and 14 bases for J; bases not matched to a gene: 10. Germline V gene sequence: CDR1 SGHDT, CDR2 YYEEEE. As DNA, the CDR3 is TGTGCCAGCAGCTCCGAAGTACAGGGGAAGCTGTTTTTT. It is translated as CASSSEVQGKLFF.

The chain is built from TRBV4-3 and TRBJ2-1, with 8 nucleotides matching TRBD2. V trimming: 0 bases; J trimming: 7 bases; junction bases outside the gene matches: 11. Looked up from germline, CDR1 is LGHNA and CDR2 is YSLEER. The CDR3 length is 17 residues. The chain's CDR3 is CASSQEGTGLVSNEQFF. CDR3 nucleotide sequence: TGCGCCAGCAGCCAAGAAGGTACGGGACTAGTAAGTAATGAGCAGTTCTTC.

This rearrangement joins TRBV11-3 to TRBJ2-2; D is unclear. CDR3 length: 11 amino acids. The germline V gene has CDR1 SGHNT and CDR2 YENEEA. The ends were cut back, 5 bases at V and 4 bases at J, with 2 bases in the middle. CDR3 loop: CASSPTGELFF. CDR3 coding DNA: TGTGCCAGCAGCCCCACCGGGGAGCTGTTTTTT.

The chain combines TRBV5-4 with TRBJ2-7; a weak D match, TRBD2 (5 bases). CDR1 and CDR2 (germline): SGHNT, YYREEE (reference sequence). This CDR3 comprises 15 residues. V was pared by 1 base and J by 3 bases, with 14 bases between. CDR3 protein: CASSLSREKSYEQYF. The CDR3 nucleotides are TGTGCCAGCAGCTTGAGCCGGGAAAAAAGCTACGAGCAGTACTTC.

The chain joins TRBV7-9 to TRBJ2-7, with a tentative D call TRBD2 (7 bases). There are 13 residues in the CDR3. The germline gives CDR1 SEHNR, CDR2 FQNEAQ (reference sequence). V was clipped by 4 bases and J by 7 bases, with 14 bases between them. CDR3 residues: CASSYHGGPEQYF. The CDR3 DNA reads as TGTGCCAGCAGCTACCACGGGGGGCCAGAGCAGTACTTC.

CDR3 sequence reads: CASSSGPYGYTF. For the CDR3, the DNA is TGTGCCAGCAGTTCGGGACCCTATGGCTACACCTTC. The V call is TRBV6-6, the J call TRBJ1-2; weak D call: TRBD1 (5 bases). The germline gives CDR1 MNHNY, CDR2 SVGAGI (reference sequence). V lost 4 bases, J lost 4 bases, and 7 bases lay in between. This CDR3 contains 12 residues.

The chain combines TRBV9 with TRBJ2-3; the D gene is possibly TRBD1 (6 bases). The CDR3 length is 15 residues. V lost 3 bases to trimming and J lost 0 bases, with 11 bases between them. The V gene's germline CDR1 is SGDLS and CDR2 YYNGEE. The CDR3 loop is CASSDPGQSTDTQYF. CDR3 DNA: TGTGCCAGCAGCGACCCGGGACAAAGCACAGATACGCAGTATTTT.

V usage is TRBV5-1 and J usage is TRBJ2-3; 12 nucleotides line up with TRBD2. Germline CDR1 SGHRS, CDR2 YFSETQ. There are 16 residues in the CDR3. With V trimmed by 3 bases and J by 2 bases, 4 bases remained unmatched. In nucleotides, the CDR3 is TGCGCCAGCAGCTGGCGGACTAGCGGGAACACAGATACGCAGTATTTT. This sequence encodes CASSWRTSGNTDTQYF.

The chain employs TRBV25-1 and TRBJ1-1, with 8 bases lining up with TRBD1. The CDR3 spans 15 residues. V shed 0 bases and J 2 bases; nucleotides not matched to a gene: 2. Looked up from germline, CDR1 is MGHDK and CDR2 is SYGVNS. This chain's CDR3 is CASSEYAGGNTEAFF. CDR3 sequence (DNA): TGTGCCAGCAGTGAATATGCAGGGGGCAACACTGAAGCTTTCTTT.

The CDR3 DNA follows: TGTGCCAGCAGCTTACGGAGGCAGACTAGCGGGGGACCCACAGATACGCAGTATTTT. Translating it yields CASSLRRQTSGGPTDTQYF. J is TRBJ2-3 and V is TRBV11-3; 12 bases fit TRBD2. The V and J ends lost 2 bases and 2 bases, in that order; junction bases with no gene match: 11. This CDR3 spans 19 amino acids. CDR1 is SGHNT, CDR2 YENEEA, per germline.

The chain employs TRBV2 and TRBJ2-7; 7 positions agree with TRBD2. CDR3 length: 13 residues. Germline CDR1 is SNHLY and CDR2 is FYNNEI. Trimming removed 2 bases from V and 11 bases from J; junction bases left unmatched: 9. CDR3 sequence: CASSESRLGGEYF. The CDR3 bases are TGTGCCAGCAGTGAAAGCAGACTTGGGGGGGAGTACTTC. The whole variable domain, filled in from reference TRBV2 and TRBJ2-7, reads EPEVTQTPSHQVTQMGQEVILRCVPISNHLYFYWYRQILGQKVEFLVSFYNNEISEKSEIFDDQFSVERPDGSNFTLKIRSTKLEDSAMYFCASSESRLGGEYFGPGTRLTVT.

V usage is TRBV27 and J usage is TRBJ2-7, with TRBD2 matching over 7 bases. Per the germline V gene, CDR1 is MNHEY and CDR2 is SMNVEV (reference sequence). The CDR3 sequence is 13 residues long. With V trimmed by 6 bases and J by 0 bases, 2 bases remained unmatched. CDR3: CASRRGSSYEQYF. In DNA, the CDR3 is TGTGCCAGCAGGCGCGGGAGCTCCTACGAGCAGTACTTC.

The chain joins TRBV28 to TRBJ1-2, with D unclear. V lost 2 bases and J lost 5, with 12 bases in between. Germline CDR1 reads MDHEN; CDR2 reads SYDVKM. The CDR3 extends over 14 amino acids. The DNA of the CDR3 is TGTGCCAGCAGTTTACCCGCGGGAGGGTATGGCTACACCTTC. Amino acid sequence: CASSLPAGGYGYTF.

The V and J genes are TRBV2 and TRBJ1-2, with D perhaps TRBD1 (5 bases). V was trimmed by 5 bases and J by 5 bases, leaving 24 bases between them. This CDR3 is built from 17 residues. Germline V gene data show CDR1 as SNHLY and CDR2 as FYNNEI. The CDR3 sequence is CASSSPLAEVGVYGYTF. CDR3 DNA: TGTGCCAGCAGTTCCCCCCTGGCAGAAGTAGGGGTATATGGCTACACCTTC. Full variable domain (outside the CDR3, taken from reference TRBV2 and TRBJ1-2): EPEVTQTPSHQVTQMGQEVILRCVPISNHLYFYWYRQILGQKVEFLVSFYNNEISEKSEIFDDQFSVERPDGSNFTLKIRSTKLEDSAMYFCASSSPLAEVGVYGYTFGSGTRLTVV.

V usage is TRBV28 and J usage is TRBJ2-7; TRBD2 is a possible D gene (7 bases). CDR1 is MDHEN and CDR2 is SYDVKM in the germline V gene. The CDR3 consists of 13 residues. V shed 7 bases and J shed 3 bases, with 13 bases lying between them. CDR3 protein: CASNEGGIYEQYF. For the CDR3, the DNA is TGTGCCAGCAACGAGGGGGGGATCTACGAGCAGTACTTC.

This rearrangement joins TRBV9 to TRBJ2-3; no reliable D call. The CDR3 loop spans 11 amino acids. V lost 7 bases to trimming and J lost 7 bases, with 10 bases between them. Germline V lookup: CDR1 SGDLS, CDR2 YYNGEE. This chain's CDR3 is CASGRWNTQYF. In DNA form, the CDR3 reads TGTGCCAGCGGCCGATGGAATACGCAGTATTTT. The full variable domain, its missing parts supplied by reference TRBV9 and TRBJ2-3, is DSGVTQTPKHLITATGQRVTLRCSPRSGDLSVYWYQQSLDQGLQFLIQYYNGEERAKGNILERFSAQQFPDLHSELNLSSLELGDSALYFCASGRWNTQYFGPGTRLTVL.

Comments on this clone: Within the sample, other DNA sequences also encode this same CDR3. The chain combines TRBV29-1 with TRBJ1-2; D not resolved. Germline V gene data show CDR1 as SQVTM and CDR2 as ANQGSEA. The CDR3 is made up of 11 amino acids. V lost 4 bases, J lost 6 bases, and 9 bases lay in between. The CDR3 DNA sequence: TGCAGCGTTGCCAGAACTGATGGCTACACCTTC. It is translated as CSVARTDGYTF. The full variable domain, its missing parts supplied by reference TRBV29-1 and TRBJ1-2, is SAVISQKPSRDICQRGTSLTIQCQVDSQVTMMFWYRQQPGQSLTLIATANQGSEATYESGFVIDKFPISRPNLTFSTLTVSNMSPEDSSIYLCSVARTDGYTFGSGTRLTVV.

The chain employs TRBV5-5 and TRBJ1-2; 7 nucleotides agree with TRBD1. CDR3 length: 14 amino acids. The V segment lost 1 base and the J segment 6 bases; nucleotides outside the gene matches: 6. Germline CDR1 reads SGHKS; CDR2 reads YYEKEE (reference sequence). CDR3 region: CASSLQGGVDGYTF. CDR3 nucleotides: TGTGCCAGCAGCTTGCAGGGGGGAGTCGATGGCTACACCTTC.

V usage is TRBV7-9 and J usage is TRBJ2-2; TRBD1 is a possible D gene (6 bases). Germline-derived CDR1 and CDR2 are SEHNR and FQNEAQ (reference sequence). The CDR3 totals 14 residues. V was trimmed by 5 bases and J by 7 bases, leaving 14 bases between them. The DNA of the CDR3 is TGTGCCAGCAGCGGAGAGGGGGTTGTCGGGGAGCTGTTTTTT. Translating it yields CASSGEGVVGELFF.

A word on this clone: An end of the junction does not agree with germline; a read error may underlie this. The chain recombines TRBV19 with TRBJ2-4; D is perhaps TRBD1 or TRBD2 (5 bases each). The germline V gene has CDR1 LNHDA and CDR2 SQIVND (reference sequence). This CDR3 comprises 12 residues. This chain's CDR3 is CASSIGGTSPNF. For the CDR3, the DNA is TGTGCCAGTAGTATAGGGGGGACCTCCCCGAACTTC.

The chain is built from TRBV11-3 and TRBJ1-1; D is ambiguous. V shed 1 base and J shed 4 bases, with 10 bases lying between them. Per the germline V gene, CDR1 is SGHNT and CDR2 is YENEEA. This CDR3 is built from 14 residues. The CDR3 nucleotides read TGTGCCAGCAGCTTAGCGAGCGGTAGCACTGAAGCTTTCTTT. Protein sequence: CASSLASGSTEAFF. The complete variable domain, with remaining parts taken from reference TRBV11-3 and TRBJ1-1, reads EAGVVQSPRYKIIEKKQPVAFWCNPISGHNTLYWYLQNLGQGPELLIRYENEEAVDDSQLPKDRFSAERLKGVDSTLKIQPAELGDSAVYLCASSLASGSTEAFFGQGTRLTVV.

The V and J genes are TRBV5-1 and TRBJ1-2, with D possibly being TRBD1 (5 bases). V was cut by 5 bases and J by 8 bases, with 13 bases left in between. CDR1 is SGHRS, CDR2 YFSETQ, per germline. The CDR3 consists of 12 residues. The CDR3 nucleotides are TGCGCCAGCAGAATCGCAGGGAGCGGCTACACCTTC. Translated: CASRIAGSGYTF.

This rearrangement joins TRBV30 to TRBJ1-2; 10 bases align to TRBD1. V was pared by 1 base and J by 8 bases, with 4 bases of the junction left unmatched. This CDR3 contains 13 residues. Germline V lookup: CDR1 GTSNPN, CDR2 SVGIG (reference sequence). The CDR3 DNA is TGTGCCTGGAGTGGCGGACAGGGGGACGGCTACACCTTC. This translates into CAWSGGQGDGYTF.

The V call is TRBV28, the J call TRBJ1-2; no clear D. This CDR3 comprises 14 residues. Germline V gene data show CDR1 as MDHEN and CDR2 as SYDVKM. Between the trimmed V and J ends, which lost 6 bases and 0 bases, there was a span of 11 bases. This CDR3 reads CASRRDASNYGYTF. As DNA, the CDR3 is TGTGCCAGCAGACGGGATGCATCTAACTATGGCTACACCTTC.

This clone was counted ten times or more. The rearrangement joins TRBV30 to TRBJ1-1; 9 bases line up with TRBD1. V was clipped by 2 bases and J by 7 bases; unmatched bases: 11. The CDR3 sequence is 15 residues long. Germline CDR1 and CDR2: GTSNPN and SVGIG (reference sequence). The CDR3 is CAWSTVQGAFGEAFF. The CDR3 DNA sequence: TGTGCCTGGAGTACGGTACAGGGGGCTTTCGGTGAAGCTTTCTTT.

The genes are TRBV9 and TRBJ2-6; the D gene could be TRBD1 or TRBD2 (5 bases each). CDR3 size: 16 residues. Germline assignment: CDR1 SGDLS and CDR2 YYNGEE. V lost 5 bases to trimming and J lost 0 bases, with 12 bases between them. The CDR3: CASSEVGDSGANVLTF. The CDR3, as DNA: TGTGCCAGCAGTGAGGTGGGGGACTCTGGGGCCAACGTCCTGACTTTC.

The chain links TRBV7-2 to TRBJ2-7; possible D gene TRBD2, 6 bases. This CDR3 spans 15 amino acids. V was pared by 3 bases and J by 2 bases, with 14 bases between. CDR1 is SGHTA and CDR2 is FQGNSA in the germline V gene. CDR3 in DNA: TGTGCCAGCAGCTTGGGGCAAGGCGGGACCTACGAGCAGTACTTC. Protein: CASSLGQGGTYEQYF.

The chain carries TRBV5-6 and TRBJ2-1; D remains unclear. The CDR3 length is 14 residues. V lost 4 bases to trimming and J lost 6 bases, with 14 bases between them. In germline, CDR1 is SGHDT, CDR2 YYEEEE. The CDR3 nucleotides read TGTGCCAGCAGCCAGCTGACATGGACCAATGAGCAGTTCTTC. Amino acids: CASSQLTWTNEQFF.